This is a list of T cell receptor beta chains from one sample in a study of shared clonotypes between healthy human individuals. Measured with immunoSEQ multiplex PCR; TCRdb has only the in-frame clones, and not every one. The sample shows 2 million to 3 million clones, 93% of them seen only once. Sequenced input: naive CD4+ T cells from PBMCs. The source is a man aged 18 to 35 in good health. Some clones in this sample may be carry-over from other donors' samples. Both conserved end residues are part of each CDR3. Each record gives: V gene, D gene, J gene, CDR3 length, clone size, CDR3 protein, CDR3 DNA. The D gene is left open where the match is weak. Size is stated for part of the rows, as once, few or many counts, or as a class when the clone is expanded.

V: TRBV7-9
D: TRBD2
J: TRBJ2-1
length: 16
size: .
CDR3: CASSLAGAGGRHEQFF
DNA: TGTGCCAGCAGCTTAGCGGGAGCGGGAGGTCGTCATGAGCAGTTCTTC

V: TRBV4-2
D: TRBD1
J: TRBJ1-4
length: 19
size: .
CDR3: CASSQVVQGSFRSNEKLFF
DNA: TGTGCCAGCAGCCAAGTGGTACAGGGGTCTTTCCGCTCTAATGAAAAACTGTTTTTT

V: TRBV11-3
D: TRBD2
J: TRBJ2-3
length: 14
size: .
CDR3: CASSLSGRTDTQYF
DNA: TGTGCCAGCAGCTTAAGCGGGAGGACAGATACGCAGTATTTT

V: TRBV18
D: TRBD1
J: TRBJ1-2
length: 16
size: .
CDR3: CASSPTGDRGEDGYTF
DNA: TGTGCCAGCTCACCGACGGGGGACAGGGGAGAAGATGGCTACACCTTC

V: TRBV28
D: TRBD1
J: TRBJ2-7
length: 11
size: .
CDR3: CASSLGRGLYF
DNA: TGTGCCAGCAGTTTAGGCAGGGGGCTGTACTTC

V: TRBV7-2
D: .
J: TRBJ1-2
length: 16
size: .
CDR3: CASSLAFLRDTDGYTF
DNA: TGTGCCAGCAGCTTGGCCTTCCTCCGGGACACCGATGGCTACACCTTC

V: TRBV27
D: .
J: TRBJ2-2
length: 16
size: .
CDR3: CASTGILGTYTGELFF
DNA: TGTGCCAGCACGGGAATCTTGGGGACCTACACCGGGGAGCTGTTTTTT

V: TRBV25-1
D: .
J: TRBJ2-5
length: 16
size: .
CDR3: CASSEIGTALRGAQYF
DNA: TGTGCCAGCAGTGAGATAGGGACAGCGCTGCGGGGGGCCCAGTACTTC

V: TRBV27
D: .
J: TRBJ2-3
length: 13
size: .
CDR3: CASSLLQTDTQYF
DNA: TGTGCCAGCAGTTTACTCCAGACAGATACGCAGTATTTT

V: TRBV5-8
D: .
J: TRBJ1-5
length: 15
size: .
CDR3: CASSLIHGSNQPQHF
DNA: TGTGCCAGCAGCCTAATACATGGCAGCAATCAGCCCCAGCATTTT

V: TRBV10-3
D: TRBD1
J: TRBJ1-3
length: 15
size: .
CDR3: CAVASQGGLGNTIYF
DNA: TGTGCCGTCGCTTCTCAGGGGGGGCTTGGAAACACCATATATTTT

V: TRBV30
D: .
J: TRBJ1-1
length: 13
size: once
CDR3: CAWSVVSNTEAFF
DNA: TGTGCCTGGAGTGTGGTCTCGAACACTGAAGCTTTCTTT

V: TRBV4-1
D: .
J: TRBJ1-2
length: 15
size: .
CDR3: CASSPSPGSNYGYTF
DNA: TGCGCCAGCAGCCCATCCCCAGGCAGCAACTATGGCTACACCTTC

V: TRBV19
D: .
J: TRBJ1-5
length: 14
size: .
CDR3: CASNDGPRVQPQHF
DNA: TGTGCCAGTAATGACGGGCCCAGGGTGCAGCCCCAGCATTTT

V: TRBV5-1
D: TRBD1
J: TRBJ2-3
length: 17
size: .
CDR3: CASAPNPPRGRSDTQYF
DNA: TGCGCCAGCGCCCCAAACCCCCCAAGGGGGCGATCAGATACGCAGTATTTT

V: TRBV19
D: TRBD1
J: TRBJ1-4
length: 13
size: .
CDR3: CASSTGSNEKLFF
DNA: TGTGCCAGCTCGACAGGGTCTAATGAAAAACTGTTTTTT

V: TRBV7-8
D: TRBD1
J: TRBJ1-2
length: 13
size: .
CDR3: CASQSGRGFGYTF
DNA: TGTGCCAGCCAATCGGGCAGGGGGTTTGGCTACACCTTC

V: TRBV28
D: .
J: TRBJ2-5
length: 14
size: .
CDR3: CASSFGAQQETQYF
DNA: TGTGCCAGCAGTTTCGGCGCACAACAGGAGACCCAGTACTTC

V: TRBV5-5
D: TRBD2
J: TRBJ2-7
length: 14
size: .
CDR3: CASSFGSRGVPQYF
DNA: TGTGCCAGCAGCTTCGGTTCCCGGGGGGTCCCCCAGTACTTC

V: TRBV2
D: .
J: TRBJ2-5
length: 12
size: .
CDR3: CASSVYLETQYF
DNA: TGTGCCAGCAGTGTGTACCTGGAGACCCAGTACTTC

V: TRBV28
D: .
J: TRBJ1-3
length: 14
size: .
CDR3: CASRAGSSGNTIYF
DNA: TGTGCCAGCAGGGCAGGGAGCTCTGGAAACACCATATATTTT

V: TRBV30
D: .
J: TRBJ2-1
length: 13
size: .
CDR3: CAWIQDSRHEQFF
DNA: TGTGCCTGGATTCAGGACTCACGCCATGAGCAGTTCTTC

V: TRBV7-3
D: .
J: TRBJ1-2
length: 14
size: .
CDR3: CASSLGSGPGFFTF
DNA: TGTGCCAGCAGCTTAGGGTCCGGACCGGGCTTTTTCACCTTC

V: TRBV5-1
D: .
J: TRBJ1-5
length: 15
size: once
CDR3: CASSFTGGGNQPQHF
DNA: TGCGCCAGCAGCTTCACGGGGGGCGGCAATCAGCCCCAGCATTTT

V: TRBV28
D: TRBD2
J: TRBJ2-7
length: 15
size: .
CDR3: CASSITSGSGREQYF
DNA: TGTGCCAGCAGTATCACTAGCGGGAGCGGGCGCGAGCAGTACTTC

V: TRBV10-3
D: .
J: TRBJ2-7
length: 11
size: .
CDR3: CATRLFGEQYF
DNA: TGTGCCACCCGACTCTTTGGTGAGCAGTACTTC

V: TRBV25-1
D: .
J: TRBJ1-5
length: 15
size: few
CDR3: CASSADGREGQPQHF
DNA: TGTGCCAGCAGTGCCGATGGGAGGGAGGGACAGCCCCAGCATTTT

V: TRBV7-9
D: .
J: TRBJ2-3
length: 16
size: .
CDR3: CASSLVSWLGTDTQYF
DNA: TGTGCCAGCAGCTTAGTTTCTTGGCTAGGCACAGATACGCAGTATTTT

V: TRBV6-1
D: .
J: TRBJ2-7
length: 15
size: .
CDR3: CASRSTGTLNYEQYF
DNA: TGTGCCAGCAGGAGTACCGGGACCCTTAACTACGAGCAGTACTTC

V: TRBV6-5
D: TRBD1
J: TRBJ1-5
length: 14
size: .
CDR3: CASSPRDRTQPQHF
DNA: TGTGCCAGCAGTCCAAGGGACAGAACTCAGCCCCAGCATTTT

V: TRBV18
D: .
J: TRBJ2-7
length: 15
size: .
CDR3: CASSAFRDPTYEQYF
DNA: TGTGCCAGCTCAGCCTTCCGGGACCCTACCTACGAGCAGTACTTC

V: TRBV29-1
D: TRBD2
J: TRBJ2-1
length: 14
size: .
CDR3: CSVDLLAGYNEQFF
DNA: TGCAGCGTTGACTTACTAGCGGGGTACAATGAGCAGTTCTTC

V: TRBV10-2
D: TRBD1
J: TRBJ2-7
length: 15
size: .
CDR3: CASTEGSGQLGEQYF
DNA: TGCGCCAGCACCGAGGGGTCGGGACAGCTAGGCGAGCAGTACTTC

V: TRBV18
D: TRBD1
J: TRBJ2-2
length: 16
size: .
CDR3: CASSPFTGGTTGELFF
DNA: TGTGCCAGCTCACCATTCACAGGGGGCACCACCGGGGAGCTGTTTTTT

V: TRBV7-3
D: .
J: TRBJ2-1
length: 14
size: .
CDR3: CASSPPGRGAEQFF
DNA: TGTGCCAGCAGCCCACCGGGCCGAGGCGCTGAGCAGTTCTTC

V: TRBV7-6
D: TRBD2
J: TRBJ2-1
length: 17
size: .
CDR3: CASSLAWGGRSYNEQFF
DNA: TGTGCCAGCAGCTTAGCTTGGGGCGGGAGATCGTACAATGAGCAGTTCTTC

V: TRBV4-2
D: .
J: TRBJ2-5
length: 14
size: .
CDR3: CASSQEAAQETQYF
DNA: TGTGCCAGCAGCCAAGAGGCAGCCCAAGAGACCCAGTACTTC

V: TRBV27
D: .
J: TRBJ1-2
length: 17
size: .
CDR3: CASSLGGQGQRSGGYTF
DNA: TGTGCCAGCAGTTTGGGGGGCCAAGGGCAGAGATCTGGGGGCTACACCTTC